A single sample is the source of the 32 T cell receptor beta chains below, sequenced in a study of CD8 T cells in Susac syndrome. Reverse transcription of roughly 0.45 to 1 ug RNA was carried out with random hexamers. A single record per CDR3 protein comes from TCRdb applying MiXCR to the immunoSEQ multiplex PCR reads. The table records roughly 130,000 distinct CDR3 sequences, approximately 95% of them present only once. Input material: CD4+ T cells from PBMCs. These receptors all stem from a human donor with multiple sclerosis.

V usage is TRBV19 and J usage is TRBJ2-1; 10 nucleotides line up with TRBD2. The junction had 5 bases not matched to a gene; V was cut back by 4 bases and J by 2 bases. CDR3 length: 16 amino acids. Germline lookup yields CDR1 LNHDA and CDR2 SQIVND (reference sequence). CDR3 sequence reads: CASSRASGSPYNEQFF. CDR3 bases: TGTGCCAGTAGTAGGGCTAGCGGGAGCCCCTACAATGAGCAGTTCTTC.

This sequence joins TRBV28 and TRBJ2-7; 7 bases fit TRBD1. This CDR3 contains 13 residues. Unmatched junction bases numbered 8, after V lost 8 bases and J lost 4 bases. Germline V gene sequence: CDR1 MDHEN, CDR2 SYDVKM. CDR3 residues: CASRDSLTYEQYF. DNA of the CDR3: TGTGCCAGCCGGGACAGCCTCACATACGAGCAGTACTTC.

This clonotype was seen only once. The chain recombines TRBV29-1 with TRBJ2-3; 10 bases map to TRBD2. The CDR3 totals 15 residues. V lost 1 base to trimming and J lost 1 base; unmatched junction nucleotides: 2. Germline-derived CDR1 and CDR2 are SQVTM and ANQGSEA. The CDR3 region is CSVEGTSGGTDTQYF. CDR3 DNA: TGCAGCGTTGAAGGGACTAGCGGAGGCACAGATACGCAGTATTTT.

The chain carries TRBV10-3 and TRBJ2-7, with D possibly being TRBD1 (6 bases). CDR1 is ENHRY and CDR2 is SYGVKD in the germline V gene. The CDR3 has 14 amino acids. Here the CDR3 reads CSSADPGQLNEQYF. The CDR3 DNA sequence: TGTTCTTCCGCCGACCCGGGACAACTTAACGAGCAGTACTTC.

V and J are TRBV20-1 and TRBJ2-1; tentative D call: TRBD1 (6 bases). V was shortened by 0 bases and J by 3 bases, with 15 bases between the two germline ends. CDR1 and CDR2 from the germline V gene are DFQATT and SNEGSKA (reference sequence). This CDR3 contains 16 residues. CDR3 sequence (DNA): TGCAGTGCTAGAGATGCGTCTGCGGACAGCTACAATGAGCAGTTCTTC. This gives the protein CSARDASADSYNEQFF.

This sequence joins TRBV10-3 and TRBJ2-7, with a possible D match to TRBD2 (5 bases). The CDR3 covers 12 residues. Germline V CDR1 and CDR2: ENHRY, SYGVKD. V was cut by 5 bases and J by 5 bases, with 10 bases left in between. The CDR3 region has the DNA TGTGCCATCAGTCCGGGGTCCGACGAGCAGTACTTC. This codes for CAISPGSDEQYF.

CDR3 sequence reads: CASTKGSGTEITGELFF. In DNA, the CDR3 is TGTGCCAGCACCAAAGGTTCGGGGACCGAAATCACCGGGGAGCTGTTTTTT. The gene calls are TRBV6-2 or TRBV6-3 and TRBJ2-2, with D perhaps TRBD1 or TRBD2 (5 bases each). The CDR3 runs to 17 residues. Germline CDR1 is MNHEY and CDR2 is SVGEGT. V dropped 7 bases and J dropped 4 bases, with 22 bases sitting between them.

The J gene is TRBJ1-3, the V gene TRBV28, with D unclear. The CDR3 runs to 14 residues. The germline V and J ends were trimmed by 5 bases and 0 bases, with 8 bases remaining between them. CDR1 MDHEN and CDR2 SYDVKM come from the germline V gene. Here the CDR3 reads CASSAESSGNTIYF. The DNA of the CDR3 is TGTGCCAGCAGTGCAGAGAGCTCTGGAAACACCATATATTTT. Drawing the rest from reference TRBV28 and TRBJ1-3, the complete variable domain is DVKVTQSSRYLVKRTGEKVFLECVQDMDHENMFWYRQDPGLGLRLIYFSYDVKMKEKGDIPEGYSVSREKKERFSLILESASTNQTSMYLCASSAESSGNTIYFGEGSWLTVV.

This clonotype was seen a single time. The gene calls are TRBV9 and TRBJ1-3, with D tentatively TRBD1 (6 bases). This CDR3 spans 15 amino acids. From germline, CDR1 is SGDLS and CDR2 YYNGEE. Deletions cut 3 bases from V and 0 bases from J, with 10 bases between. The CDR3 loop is CASSATGSSGNTIYF. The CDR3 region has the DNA TGTGCCAGCAGCGCAACAGGGAGCTCTGGAAACACCATATATTTT. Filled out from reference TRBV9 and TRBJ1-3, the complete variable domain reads DSGVTQTPKHLITATGQRVTLRCSPRSGDLSVYWYQQSLDQGLQFLIQYYNGEERAKGNILERFSAQQFPDLHSELNLSSLELGDSALYFCASSATGSSGNTIYFGEGSWLTVV.

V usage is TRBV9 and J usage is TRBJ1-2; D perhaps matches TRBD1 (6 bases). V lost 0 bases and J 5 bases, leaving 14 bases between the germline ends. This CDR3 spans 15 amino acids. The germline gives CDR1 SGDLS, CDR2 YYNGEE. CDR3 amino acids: CASSVDGTRGYGYTF. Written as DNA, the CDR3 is TGTGCCAGCAGCGTAGACGGGACCAGGGGATATGGCTACACCTTC.

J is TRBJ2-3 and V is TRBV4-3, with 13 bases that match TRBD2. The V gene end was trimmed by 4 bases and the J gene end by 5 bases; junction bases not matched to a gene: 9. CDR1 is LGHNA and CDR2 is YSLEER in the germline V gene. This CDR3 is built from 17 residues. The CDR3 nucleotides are TGCGCCAGCAGCCGGAAAACTAGCGGGGGGGCCCTAGATACGCAGTATTTT. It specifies CASSRKTSGGALDTQYF.

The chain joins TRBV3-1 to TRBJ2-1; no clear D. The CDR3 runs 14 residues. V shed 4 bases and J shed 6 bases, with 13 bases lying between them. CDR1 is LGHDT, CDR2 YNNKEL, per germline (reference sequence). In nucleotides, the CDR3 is TGTGCCAGCAGCCCAAGCCCCTATCTCAATGAGCAGTTCTTC. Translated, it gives CASSPSPYLNEQFF.

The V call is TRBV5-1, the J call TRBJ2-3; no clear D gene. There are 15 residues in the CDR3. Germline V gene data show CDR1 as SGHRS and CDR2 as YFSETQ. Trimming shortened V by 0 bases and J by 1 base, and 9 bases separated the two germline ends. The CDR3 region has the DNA TGCGCCAGCAGCTTGGAAACTGGACGCACAGATACGCAGTATTTT. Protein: CASSLETGRTDTQYF.

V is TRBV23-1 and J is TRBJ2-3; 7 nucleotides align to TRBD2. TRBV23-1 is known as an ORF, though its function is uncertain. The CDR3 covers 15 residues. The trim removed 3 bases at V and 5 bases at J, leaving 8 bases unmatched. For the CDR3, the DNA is TGCGCCAGCAGTCATGGCGGGAGAACCGAAGATACGCAGTATTTT. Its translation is CASSHGGRTEDTQYF.

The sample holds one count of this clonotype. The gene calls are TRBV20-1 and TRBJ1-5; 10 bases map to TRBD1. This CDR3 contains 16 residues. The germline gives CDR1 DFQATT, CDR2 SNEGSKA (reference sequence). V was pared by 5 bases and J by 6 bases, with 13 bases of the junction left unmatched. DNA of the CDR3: TGCAGTGCTGGGGTTCCGGGACAGGGGAAGGCTCAGCCCCAGCATTTT. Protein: CSAGVPGQGKAQPQHF.

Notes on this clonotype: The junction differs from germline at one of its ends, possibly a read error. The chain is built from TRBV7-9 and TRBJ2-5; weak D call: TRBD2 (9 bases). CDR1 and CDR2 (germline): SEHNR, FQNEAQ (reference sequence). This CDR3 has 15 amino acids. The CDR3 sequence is CASSLAGQGAQTQYF. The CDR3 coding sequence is TGTGCCAGCAGCCTAGCGGGGCAGGGGGCGCAGACCCAGTACTTC.

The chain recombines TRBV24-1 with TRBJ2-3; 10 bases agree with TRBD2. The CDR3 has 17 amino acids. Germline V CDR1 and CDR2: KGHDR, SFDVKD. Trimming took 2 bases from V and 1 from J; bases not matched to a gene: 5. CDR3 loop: CATSDSTGTSGTDTQYF. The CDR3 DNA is TGTGCCACCAGTGATTCGACCGGGACTAGCGGCACAGATACGCAGTATTTT.

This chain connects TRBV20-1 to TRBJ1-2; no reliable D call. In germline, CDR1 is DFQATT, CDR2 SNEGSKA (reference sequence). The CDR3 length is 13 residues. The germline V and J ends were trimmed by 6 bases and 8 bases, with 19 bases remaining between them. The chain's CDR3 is CSARRKVPIGYTF. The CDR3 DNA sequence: TGCAGTGCAAGACGTAAGGTCCCTATCGGCTACACCTTC.

CDR3 nucleotide sequence: TGTGCCAGTACAGGGGGCTCGGTCAGTTACAATGAGCAGTTCTTC. Translating it yields CASTGGSVSYNEQFF. This rearrangement joins TRBV19 to TRBJ2-1, with 8 bases that match TRBD1. The CDR3 length is 15 residues. Germline trimming cut 7 bases from V and 4 bases from J; bases unmatched to any gene: 9. In germline, CDR1 is LNHDA, CDR2 SQIVND (reference sequence).

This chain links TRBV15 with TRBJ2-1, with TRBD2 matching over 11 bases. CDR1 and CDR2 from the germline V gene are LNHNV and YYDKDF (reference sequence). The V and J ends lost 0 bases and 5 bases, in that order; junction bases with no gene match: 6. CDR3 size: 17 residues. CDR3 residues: CATSRERPGLADNEQFF. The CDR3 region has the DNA TGTGCCACCAGCAGAGAAAGACCGGGACTAGCGGACAATGAGCAGTTCTTC.

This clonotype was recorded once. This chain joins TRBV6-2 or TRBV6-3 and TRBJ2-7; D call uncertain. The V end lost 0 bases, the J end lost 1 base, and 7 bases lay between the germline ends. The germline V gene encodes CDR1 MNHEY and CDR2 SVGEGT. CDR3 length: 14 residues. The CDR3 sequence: CASSYSGTSYEQYF. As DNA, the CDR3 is TGTGCCAGCAGTTACTCGGGCACTTCCTACGAGCAGTACTTC.

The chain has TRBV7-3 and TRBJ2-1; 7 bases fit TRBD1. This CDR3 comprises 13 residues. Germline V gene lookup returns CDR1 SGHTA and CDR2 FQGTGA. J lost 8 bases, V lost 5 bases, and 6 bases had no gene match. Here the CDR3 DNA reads TGTGCCAGCAGCCAAATAGACAGGGATGAGCAGTTCTTC. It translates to CASSQIDRDEQFF.

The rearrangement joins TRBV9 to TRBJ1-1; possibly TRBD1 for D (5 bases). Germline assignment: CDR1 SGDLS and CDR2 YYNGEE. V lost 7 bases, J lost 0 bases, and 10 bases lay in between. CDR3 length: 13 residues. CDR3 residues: CASGGLMNTEAFF. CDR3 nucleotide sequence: TGTGCCAGCGGGGGACTCATGAACACTGAAGCTTTCTTT.

The CDR3: CASSAQGRMNTEAFF. CDR3 in DNA: TGTGCCAGCAGCGCACAGGGGCGCATGAACACTGAAGCTTTCTTT. V gene TRBV7-9 combines with J gene TRBJ1-1; TRBD1 matches at 7 bases. Germline V CDR1 and CDR2: SEHNR, FQNEAQ (reference sequence). The CDR3 has 15 residues. V gave up 5 bases and J gave up 0 bases; unmatched junction bases: 6.

The CDR3 reads CASSQDLGHYGYTF. The CDR3 DNA follows: TGCGCCAGCAGCCAAGACCTAGGGCACTATGGCTACACCTTC. The chain carries TRBV4-3 and TRBJ1-2; the D is unclear. CDR1 is LGHNA, CDR2 YSLEER, per germline. Trimming took off 0 bases at V and 3 bases at J, with 8 bases between the two ends. CDR3 size: 14 residues.

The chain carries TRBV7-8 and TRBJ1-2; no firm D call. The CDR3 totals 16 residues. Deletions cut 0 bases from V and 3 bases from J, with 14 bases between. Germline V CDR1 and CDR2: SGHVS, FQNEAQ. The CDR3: CASSLAARYQHYGYTF. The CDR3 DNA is TGTGCCAGCAGCTTAGCGGCCAGATACCAACACTATGGCTACACCTTC.

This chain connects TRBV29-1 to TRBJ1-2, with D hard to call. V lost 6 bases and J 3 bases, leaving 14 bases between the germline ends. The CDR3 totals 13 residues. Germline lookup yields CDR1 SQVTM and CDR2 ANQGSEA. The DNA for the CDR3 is TGCAGCGTAAGCGTGGGGAGGTACTATGGCTACACCTTC. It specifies CSVSVGRYYGYTF.

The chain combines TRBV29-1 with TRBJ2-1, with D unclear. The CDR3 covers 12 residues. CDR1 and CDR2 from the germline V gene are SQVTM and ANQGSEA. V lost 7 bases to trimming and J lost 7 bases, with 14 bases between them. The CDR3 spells CSGRDVLNEQFF. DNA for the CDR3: TGCAGCGGGCGAGACGTTCTAAATGAGCAGTTCTTC.

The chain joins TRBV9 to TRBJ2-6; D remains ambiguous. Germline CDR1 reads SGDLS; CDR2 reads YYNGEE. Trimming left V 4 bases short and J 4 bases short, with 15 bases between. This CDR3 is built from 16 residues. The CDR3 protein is CASSPRNRAGANVLTF. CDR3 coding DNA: TGTGCCAGCAGCCCCCGAAATCGTGCCGGGGCCAACGTCCTGACTTTC.

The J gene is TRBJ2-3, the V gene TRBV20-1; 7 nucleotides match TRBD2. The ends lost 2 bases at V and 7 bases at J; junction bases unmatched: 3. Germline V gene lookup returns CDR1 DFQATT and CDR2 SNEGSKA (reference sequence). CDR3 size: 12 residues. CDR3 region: CSARTSENTQYF. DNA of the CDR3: TGCAGTGCTAGAACTAGCGAGAATACGCAGTATTTT.

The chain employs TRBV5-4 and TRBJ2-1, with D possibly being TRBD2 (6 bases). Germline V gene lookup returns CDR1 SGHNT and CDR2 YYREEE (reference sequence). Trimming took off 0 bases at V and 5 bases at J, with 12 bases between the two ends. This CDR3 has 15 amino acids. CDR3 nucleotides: TGTGCCAGCAGCTTGGTTGGAGGGCTAAACAATGAGCAGTTCTTC. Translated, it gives CASSLVGGLNNEQFF.

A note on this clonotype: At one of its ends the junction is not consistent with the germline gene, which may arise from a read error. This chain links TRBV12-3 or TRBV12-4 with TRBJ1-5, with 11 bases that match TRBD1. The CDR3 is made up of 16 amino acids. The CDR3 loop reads CASSIAGTGGSQPQHF. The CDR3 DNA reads TGTGCCAGCAGTATAGCCGGGACAGGGGGTAGTCAGCCCCAGCATTTT.